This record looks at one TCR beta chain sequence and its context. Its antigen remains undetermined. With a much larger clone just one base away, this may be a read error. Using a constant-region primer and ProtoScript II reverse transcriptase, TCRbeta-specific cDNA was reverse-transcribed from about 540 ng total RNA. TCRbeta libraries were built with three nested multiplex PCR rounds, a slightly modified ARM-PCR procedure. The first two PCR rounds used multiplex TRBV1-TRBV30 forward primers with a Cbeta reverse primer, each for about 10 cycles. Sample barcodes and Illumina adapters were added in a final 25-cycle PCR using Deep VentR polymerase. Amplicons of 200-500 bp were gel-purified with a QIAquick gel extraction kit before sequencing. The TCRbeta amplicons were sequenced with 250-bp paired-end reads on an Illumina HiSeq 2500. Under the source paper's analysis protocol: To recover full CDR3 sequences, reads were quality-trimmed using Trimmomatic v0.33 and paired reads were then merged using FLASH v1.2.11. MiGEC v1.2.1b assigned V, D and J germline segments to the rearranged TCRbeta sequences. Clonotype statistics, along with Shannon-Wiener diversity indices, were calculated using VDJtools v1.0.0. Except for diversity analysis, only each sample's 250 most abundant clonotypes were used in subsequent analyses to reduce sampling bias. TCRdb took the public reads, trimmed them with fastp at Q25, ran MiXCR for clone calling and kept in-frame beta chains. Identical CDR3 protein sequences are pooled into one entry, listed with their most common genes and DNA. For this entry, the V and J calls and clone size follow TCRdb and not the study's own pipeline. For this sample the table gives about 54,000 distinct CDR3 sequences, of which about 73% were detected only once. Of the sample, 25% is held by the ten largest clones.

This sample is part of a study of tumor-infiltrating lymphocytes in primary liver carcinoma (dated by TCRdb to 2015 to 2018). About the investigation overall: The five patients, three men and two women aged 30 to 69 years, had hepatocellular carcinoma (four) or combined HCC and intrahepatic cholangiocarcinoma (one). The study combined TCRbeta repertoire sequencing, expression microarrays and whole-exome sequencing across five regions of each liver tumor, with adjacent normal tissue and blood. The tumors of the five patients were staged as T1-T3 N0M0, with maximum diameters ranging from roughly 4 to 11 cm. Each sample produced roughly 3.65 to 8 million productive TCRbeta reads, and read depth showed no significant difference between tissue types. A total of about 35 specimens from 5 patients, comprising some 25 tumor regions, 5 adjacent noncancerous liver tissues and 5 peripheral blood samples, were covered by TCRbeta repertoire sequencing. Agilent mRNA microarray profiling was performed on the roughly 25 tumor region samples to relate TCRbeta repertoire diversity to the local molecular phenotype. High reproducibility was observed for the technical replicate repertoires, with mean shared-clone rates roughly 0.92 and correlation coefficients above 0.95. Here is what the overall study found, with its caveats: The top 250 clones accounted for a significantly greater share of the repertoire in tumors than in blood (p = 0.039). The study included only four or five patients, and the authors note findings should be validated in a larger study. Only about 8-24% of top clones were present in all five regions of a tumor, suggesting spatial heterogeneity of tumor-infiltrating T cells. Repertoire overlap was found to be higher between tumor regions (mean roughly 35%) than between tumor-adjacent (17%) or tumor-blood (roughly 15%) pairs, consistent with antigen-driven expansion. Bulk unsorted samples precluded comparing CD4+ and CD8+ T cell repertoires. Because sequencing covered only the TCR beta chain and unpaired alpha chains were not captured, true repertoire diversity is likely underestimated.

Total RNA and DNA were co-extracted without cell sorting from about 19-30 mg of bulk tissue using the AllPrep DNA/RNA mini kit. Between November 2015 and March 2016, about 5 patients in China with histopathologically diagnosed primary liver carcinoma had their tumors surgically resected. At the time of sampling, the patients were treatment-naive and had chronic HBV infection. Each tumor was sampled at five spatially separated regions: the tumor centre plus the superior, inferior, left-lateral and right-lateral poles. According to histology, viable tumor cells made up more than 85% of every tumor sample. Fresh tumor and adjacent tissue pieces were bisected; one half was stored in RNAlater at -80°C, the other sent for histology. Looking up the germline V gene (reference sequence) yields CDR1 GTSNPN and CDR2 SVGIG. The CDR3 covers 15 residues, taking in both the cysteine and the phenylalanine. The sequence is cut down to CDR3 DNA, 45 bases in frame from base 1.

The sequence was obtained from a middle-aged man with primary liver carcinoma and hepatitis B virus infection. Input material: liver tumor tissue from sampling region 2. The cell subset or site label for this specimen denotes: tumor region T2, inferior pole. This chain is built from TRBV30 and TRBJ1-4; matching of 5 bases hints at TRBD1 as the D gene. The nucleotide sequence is TGTGCCTGGAGTCTCGACCGGGGACGCCACGAAAAACTGTTATTT. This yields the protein CAWSLDRGRHEKLLF.